The 27 T cell receptor beta chains in this list originate from one sample, sequenced in a study of T cell repertoires in cytomegalovirus infection. From the reads, TCRdb called clonotypes with MiXCR, one entry per CDR3 protein. In the table there are more than 300,000 distinct CDR3 sequences, roughly 34% of which are singletons. No antigen is known for these receptors. This sample comprised cultured PBMCs, obtained from culture after CMV antigen stimulation. These receptors were taken from a human donor in good health (CMV status not recorded). Some clones in this sample may be carry-over from other donors' samples.

This clonotype has ten or more counts. The J gene is TRBJ2-1, the V gene TRBV11-2; 15 bases fit TRBD2. V was clipped by 5 bases and J by 4 bases; unmatched bases: 0. CDR3 size: 15 residues. Germline values: CDR1 SGHAT, CDR2 FQNNGV. The DNA of the CDR3 is TGTGCCAGCAGCGGACTAGCGGGAGGGTACAATGAGCAGTTCTTC. This translates into CASSGLAGGYNEQFF.

This clonotype appeared many times. The genes are TRBV7-3 and TRBJ1-1; D uncertain. The CDR3 has 13 residues. Trimming removed 2 bases at V and 6 bases at J, with 10 bases between. Per the germline V gene, CDR1 is SGHTA and CDR2 is FQGTGA. The CDR3 DNA reads as TGTGCCAGCAGCTTACAGGTTCGGGCTGAAGCTTTCTTT. Translated: CASSLQVRAEAFF.

This chain uses TRBV4-1 with TRBJ1-2; D is perhaps TRBD1 (5 bases). From germline, CDR1 is MGHRA and CDR2 YSYEKL. The CDR3 spans 15 residues. Deletions cut 0 bases from V and 4 bases from J, with 12 bases between. The CDR3 DNA follows: TGCGCCAGCAGCCAAGACCGGGACTTGGGCTATGGCTACACCTTC. It encodes CASSQDRDLGYGYTF.

V and J are TRBV29-1 and TRBJ2-5; 14 bases align to TRBD2. The V and J ends lost 6 bases and 1 base, in that order; junction bases with no gene match: 4. The germline CDR1 and CDR2 sequences are SQVTM and ANQGSEA. The CDR3 is made up of 15 amino acids. The CDR3 region has the DNA TGCAGCGTCGCGGGACTAGCGGGAGCCCAAGAGACCCAGTACTTC. Amino acids: CSVAGLAGAQETQYF.

This clonotype has a count of ten or more. The chain carries TRBV7-9 and TRBJ2-5; TRBD2 matches at 7 bases. This CDR3 comprises 15 residues. The V gene end was trimmed by 1 base and the J gene end by 4 bases; junction bases not matched to a gene: 6. The germline V gene encodes CDR1 SEHNR and CDR2 FQNEAQ (reference sequence). The chain's CDR3 is CASSLVPSGAETQYF. The CDR3 DNA reads as TGTGCCAGCAGCTTAGTCCCCAGCGGGGCAGAGACCCAGTACTTC.

The chain uses TRBV7-8 and TRBJ1-4; D gene ambiguous. CDR3 size: 13 residues. Trimming cost V 5 bases and J 8 bases, with 12 bases left between them. CDR1 is SGHVS, CDR2 FQNEAQ, per germline. The CDR3 DNA reads TGTGCCAGCAGCCGCCGGGGAGGGGAAAAACTGTTTTTT. Protein product: CASSRRGGEKLFF.

V and J are TRBV6-6 and TRBJ1-2; D gene unclear. Germline loops: CDR1 MNHNY, CDR2 SVGAGI (reference sequence). CDR3 size: 13 residues. The V end lost 5 bases, the J end lost 4 bases, and 11 bases lay between the germline ends. The CDR3 nucleotides are TGTGCCAGCAGTGCGGGGTCTGGCTATGGCTACACCTTC. Its translation: CASSAGSGYGYTF.

This clonotype turned up a few times. The chain employs TRBV6-2 or TRBV6-3 and TRBJ2-2; the D is unclear. Germline V gives CDR1 MNHEY, CDR2 SVGEGT. This CDR3 region has 17 residues. The V gene lost 1 base and the J gene lost 5 bases, with 17 bases spanning the gap. DNA for the CDR3: TGTGCCAGCAGTTACTTTAGCCCAGCCTCAACAACCGGGGAGCTGTTTTTT. Translating gives CASSYFSPASTTGELFF.

This chain links TRBV6-1 with TRBJ2-1, with 9 nucleotides matching TRBD2. In germline, CDR1 is MNHNS, CDR2 SASEGT. The CDR3 has 15 amino acids. Losses at the gene ends were 9 bases for V and 5 bases for J; bases not matched to a gene: 11. This CDR3 is CASHTASGNHNEQFF. CDR3 nucleotides: TGTGCCAGTCATACAGCTAGCGGGAACCACAATGAGCAGTTCTTC.

The sample holds a few counts of this clonotype. The J gene is TRBJ1-6, the V gene TRBV19; TRBD1 aligns across 9 bases. Germline CDR1 reads LNHDA; CDR2 reads SQIVND (reference sequence). With V trimmed by 6 bases and J by 0 bases, 6 bases remained unmatched. The CDR3 spans 17 residues. The CDR3 DNA sequence: TGTGCCAGTAGCCGGGGGACAGGGAGCTCCTATAATTCACCCCTCCACTTT. Translating gives CASSRGTGSSYNSPLHF.

This clonotype was seen only a few times. This chain connects TRBV10-3 to TRBJ2-7, with 10 bases matching TRBD1. Trimming cost V 10 bases and J 5 bases; bases outside gene matches: 8. This CDR3 contains 13 residues. The germline V gene has CDR1 ENHRY and CDR2 SYGVKD. CDR3 region: CATAGTGDHEQYF. The CDR3 DNA sequence: TGTGCCACCGCCGGGACAGGGGACCACGAGCAGTACTTC.

This clonotype has only a few counts. The chain employs TRBV29-1 and TRBJ1-5; D ambiguous. V lost 4 bases to trimming and J lost 5 bases, with 6 bases between them. CDR1 and CDR2 from the germline V gene are SQVTM and ANQGSEA. The CDR3 length is 11 residues. The DNA for the CDR3 is TGCAGCGTTGGTCCTGATCAGCCCCAGCATTTT. Its translation is CSVGPDQPQHF.

The J gene is TRBJ2-1, the V gene TRBV7-2, with 12 bases lining up with TRBD1. The V gene end was trimmed by 5 bases and the J gene end by 9 bases; junction bases not matched to a gene: 11. Germline CDR1 and CDR2: SGHTA and FQGNSA. CDR3 size: 16 residues. The CDR3 coding sequence is TGTGCCAGCAGCCGAGGGGGGACAGGGGGCAGGGCTGAGCAGTTCTTC. It codes for CASSRGGTGGRAEQFF.

This clonotype was recorded many times. The chain couples TRBV7-8 to TRBJ1-1; D remains ambiguous. CDR1 is SGHVS, CDR2 FQNEAQ, per germline. This CDR3 has 15 amino acids. V gave up 5 bases and J gave up 1 base, with 14 bases separating them. The CDR3 loop is CASSLQAPGNTEAFF. The CDR3 DNA is TGTGCCAGCAGCCTCCAAGCCCCAGGGAACACTGAAGCTTTCTTT. Variable domain in full (rest from reference TRBV7-8 and TRBJ1-1): GAGVSQSPRYKVAKRGQDVALRCDPISGHVSLFWYQQALGQGPEFLTYFQNEAQLDKSGLPSDRFFAERPEGSVSTLKIQRTQQEDSAVYLCASSLQAPGNTEAFFGQGTRLTVV.

A note on this clonotype: A read error may explain this, as a much larger clone is one base away. The chain is built from TRBV7-8 and TRBJ2-7; 8 bases are shared with TRBD2. V trimming: 6 bases; J trimming: 5 bases; junction bases outside the gene matches: 3. Germline assignment: CDR1 SGHVS and CDR2 FQNEAQ. The CDR3 extends over 12 amino acids. In DNA, the CDR3 is TGTGCCAGCAGGAGGCGGGAGGACGAGCAGTACTTC. The encoded protein is CASRRREDEQYF. The full variable domain, in which reference TRBV7-8 and TRBJ2-7 provide the parts outside the CDR3, is GAGVSQSPRYKVAKRGQDVALRCDPISGHVSLFWYQQALGQGPEFLTYFQNEAQLDKSGLPSDRFFAERPEGSVSTLKIQRTQQEDSAVYLCASRRREDEQYFGPGTRLTVT.

This clonotype was seen a single time. This chain joins TRBV30 and TRBJ2-1; D uncertain. The CDR3 sequence is 13 residues long. Trimming cost V 8 bases and J 4 bases, with 15 bases left between them. Germline CDR1 is GTSNPN and CDR2 is SVGIG (reference sequence). CDR3 in amino acids: CASEPDGYNEQFF. The CDR3 bases are TGTGCCAGCGAACCCGACGGATACAATGAGCAGTTCTTC.

This clonotype has a handful of counts. V is TRBV2 and J is TRBJ1-1, with 11 bases lining up with TRBD1. The CDR3 length is 15 residues. The junction had 5 bases not matched to a gene; V was cut back by 6 bases and J by 2 bases. Germline CDR1 SNHLY, CDR2 FYNNEI. In DNA, the CDR3 is TGTGCCAGCAGGGTAGGACAGGGGGCTAACACTGAAGCTTTCTTT. It is translated as CASRVGQGANTEAFF.

This clonotype was recorded many times. In DNA form, the CDR3 reads TGTGCCAGCAGCACTAGGGCTAGCGGAAGCACAGATACGCAGTATTTT. Translated: CASSTRASGSTDTQYF. The chain recombines TRBV7-2 with TRBJ2-3; TRBD2 matches at 7 bases. Germline lookup yields CDR1 SGHTA and CDR2 FQGNSA. V shed 5 bases, J shed 0 bases, and the junction held 8 bases outside the gene matches. The CDR3 sequence is 16 residues long. The full variable domain, with the rest looked up from reference TRBV7-2 and TRBJ2-3, is GAGVSQSPSNKVTEKGKDVELRCDPISGHTALYWYRQSLGQGLEFLIYFQGNSAPDKSGLPSDRFSAERTGGSVSTLTIQRTQQEDSAVYLCASSTRASGSTDTQYFGPGTRLTVL.

V usage is TRBV7-2 and J usage is TRBJ1-2, with D unclear. CDR1 SGHTA and CDR2 FQGNSA come from the germline V gene. The V and J ends lost 2 bases and 4 bases respectively, with 23 bases between them. This CDR3 spans 18 amino acids. DNA of the CDR3: TGTGCCAGCAGCTTAAATGTCTTTAGTTCAAGTGGCGCCTATGGCTACACCTTC. Translation gives CASSLNVFSSSGAYGYTF.

Only a few counts were recorded for this clonotype. The J gene is TRBJ2-1, the V gene TRBV6-5; D not resolved. V dropped 0 bases and J dropped 2 bases, with 11 bases sitting between them. Germline lookup yields CDR1 MNHEY and CDR2 SVGAGI. The CDR3 consists of 16 residues. CDR3 amino acids: CASSYSRALTYNEQFF. As DNA, the CDR3 is TGTGCCAGCAGTTACTCGAGAGCGTTGACCTACAATGAGCAGTTCTTC.

This clonotype was picked up a small number of times. This chain uses TRBV7-3 with TRBJ2-2; 8 bases map to TRBD1. The CDR3 has 17 residues. The germline CDR1 and CDR2 sequences are SGHTA and FQGTGA. After removal of 2 bases from V and 1 base from J, the junction contained 6 bases not matched to a gene. CDR3 residues: CASSLSSTGGNTGELFF. In DNA, the CDR3 is TGTGCCAGCAGCTTATCATCCACAGGGGGGAACACCGGGGAGCTGTTTTTT.

The genes are TRBV14 and TRBJ2-1, with TRBD2 identical over 10 bases. The CDR3 totals 17 residues. J gave up 7 bases and V 1 base, and 10 bases lay outside the gene matches. CDR1 SGHDN and CDR2 FVKESK come from the germline V gene. DNA of the CDR3: TGTGCCAGCAGCCAAGGGCAGGGACTAGCGTCGGGGAATGAGCAGTTCTTC. Its protein is CASSQGQGLASGNEQFF.

The V and J genes are TRBV6-2 or TRBV6-3 and TRBJ2-1; 10 bases line up with TRBD2. Germline lookup yields CDR1 MNHEY and CDR2 SVGEGT. V lost 6 bases and J lost 4; bases outside the gene matches: 6. The CDR3 contains 15 residues. CDR3 DNA sequence: TGTGCCAGCAGAGCGGGAGGGCCTATATACAATGAGCAGTTCTTC. Amino acids: CASRAGGPIYNEQFF.

This clonotype was observed at least ten times. The rearrangement uses TRBV7-2 and TRBJ1-6, with 8 bases aligning to TRBD1. V lost 1 base and J lost 7; bases outside the gene matches: 0. The CDR3 sequence is 14 residues long. Looked up from germline, CDR1 is SGHTA and CDR2 is FQGNSA. The CDR3 protein is CASSLDRGNSPLHF. Written as DNA, the CDR3 is TGTGCCAGCAGCTTAGACAGGGGGAATTCACCCCTCCACTTT.

The rearrangement uses TRBV12-3 or TRBV12-4 and TRBJ1-6; D remains ambiguous. The CDR3 sequence is 12 residues long. The germline V and J ends were trimmed by 4 bases and 10 bases, with 8 bases remaining between them. The CDR3 nucleotides are TGTGCCAGCAGTTCGGGAGCGTCACCCCTCCACTTT. The encoded protein is CASSSGASPLHF.

In this sample, this clonotype turned up a few times. The chain combines TRBV7-8 with TRBJ1-1; 9 bases align to TRBD1. The CDR3 sequence is 15 residues long. Losses at the gene ends were 3 bases for V and 4 bases for J; bases not matched to a gene: 6. Germline V gives CDR1 SGHVS, CDR2 FQNEAQ. This CDR3 reads CASSFQGTGPTEAFF. The CDR3 DNA is TGTGCCAGCAGCTTCCAGGGGACAGGGCCCACTGAAGCTTTCTTT.

The chain is built from TRBV6-6 and TRBJ2-7; D remains ambiguous. V lost 2 bases and J lost 1, with 12 bases in between. The CDR3 runs to 15 residues. The germline V gene has CDR1 MNHNY and CDR2 SVGAGI (reference sequence). CDR3 in amino acids: CASSYAAESSYEQYV. CDR3 nucleotide sequence: TGTGCCAGCAGTTACGCGGCAGAATCTTCCTACGAGCAGTACGTC.